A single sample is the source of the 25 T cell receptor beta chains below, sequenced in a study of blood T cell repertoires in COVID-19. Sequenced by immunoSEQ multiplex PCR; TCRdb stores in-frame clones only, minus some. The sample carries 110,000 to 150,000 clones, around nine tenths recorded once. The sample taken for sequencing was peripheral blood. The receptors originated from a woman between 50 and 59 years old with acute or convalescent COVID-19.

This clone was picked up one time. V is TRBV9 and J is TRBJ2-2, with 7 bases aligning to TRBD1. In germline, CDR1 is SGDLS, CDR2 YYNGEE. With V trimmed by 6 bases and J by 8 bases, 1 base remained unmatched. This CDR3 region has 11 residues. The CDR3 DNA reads TGTGCCAGCACGGGACAGGGGGAGCTGTTTTTT. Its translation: CASTGQGELFF.

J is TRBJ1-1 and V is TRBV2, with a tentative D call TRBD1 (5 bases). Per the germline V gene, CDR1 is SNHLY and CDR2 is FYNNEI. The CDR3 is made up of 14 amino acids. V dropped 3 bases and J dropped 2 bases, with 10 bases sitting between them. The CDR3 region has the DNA TGTGCCAGCAGTGAGGGCAGGGTAAACACTGAAGCTTTCTTT. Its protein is CASSEGRVNTEAFF.

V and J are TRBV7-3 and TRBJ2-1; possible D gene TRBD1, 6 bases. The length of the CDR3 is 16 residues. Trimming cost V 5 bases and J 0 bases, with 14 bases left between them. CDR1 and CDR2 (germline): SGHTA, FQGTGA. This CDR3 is CASSRGGQSSYNEQFF. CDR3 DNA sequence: TGTGCCAGCAGCCGAGGAGGACAGAGCTCCTACAATGAGCAGTTCTTC.

The CDR3 region is CASSYNFFDQPQHF. CDR3 bases: TGTGCCAGCAGTTACAACTTCTTTGATCAGCCCCAGCATTTT. V usage is TRBV6-5 and J usage is TRBJ1-5; D gene ambiguous. The V gene lost 2 bases and the J gene lost 5 bases, with 10 bases spanning the gap. Germline V gene data show CDR1 as MNHEY and CDR2 as SVGAGI. The CDR3 sequence is 14 residues long.

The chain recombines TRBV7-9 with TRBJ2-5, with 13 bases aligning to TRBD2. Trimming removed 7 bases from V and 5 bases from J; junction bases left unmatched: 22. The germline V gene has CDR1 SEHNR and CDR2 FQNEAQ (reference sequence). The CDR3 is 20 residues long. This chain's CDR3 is CASTLGLPGTSGAQGETQYF. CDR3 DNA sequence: TGTGCCAGCACCCTAGGGCTACCCGGGACTAGCGGGGCCCAGGGGGAGACCCAGTACTTC.

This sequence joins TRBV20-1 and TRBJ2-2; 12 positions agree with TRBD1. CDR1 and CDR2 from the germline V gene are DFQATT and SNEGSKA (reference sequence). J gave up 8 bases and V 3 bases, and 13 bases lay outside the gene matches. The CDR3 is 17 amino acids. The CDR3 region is CSASRIEGTGGLGELFF. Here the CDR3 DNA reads TGCAGTGCTAGTAGGATCGAAGGGACAGGGGGCTTAGGGGAGCTGTTTTTT.

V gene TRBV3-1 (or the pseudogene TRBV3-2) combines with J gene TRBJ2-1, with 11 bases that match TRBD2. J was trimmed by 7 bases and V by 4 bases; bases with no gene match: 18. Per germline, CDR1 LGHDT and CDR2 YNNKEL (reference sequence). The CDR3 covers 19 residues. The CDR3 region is CASSPKALVLAGGWNEQFF. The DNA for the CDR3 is TGTGCCAGCAGCCCCAAAGCTTTAGTTCTAGCGGGAGGATGGAATGAGCAGTTCTTC.

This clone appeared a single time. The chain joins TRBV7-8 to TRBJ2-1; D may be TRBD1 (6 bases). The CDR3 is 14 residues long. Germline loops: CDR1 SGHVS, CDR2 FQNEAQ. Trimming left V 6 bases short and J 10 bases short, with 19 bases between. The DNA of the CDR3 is TGTGCCAGCAGGGACTGGGACGGCCAGGGGGAGCAGTTCTTC. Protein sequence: CASRDWDGQGEQFF.

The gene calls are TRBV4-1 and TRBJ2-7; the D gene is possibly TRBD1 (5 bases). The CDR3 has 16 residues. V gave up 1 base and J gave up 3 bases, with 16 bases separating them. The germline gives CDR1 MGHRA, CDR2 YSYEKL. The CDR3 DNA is TGCGCCAGCAGCCAAGTGGGAAGCGCAGGGTTCTACGAGCAGTACTTC. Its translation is CASSQVGSAGFYEQYF.

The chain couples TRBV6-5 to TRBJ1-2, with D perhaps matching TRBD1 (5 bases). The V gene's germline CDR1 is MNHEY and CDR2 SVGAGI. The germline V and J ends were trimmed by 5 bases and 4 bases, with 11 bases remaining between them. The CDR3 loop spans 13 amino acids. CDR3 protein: CASSLTASYGYTF. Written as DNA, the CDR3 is TGTGCCAGCAGTCTGACAGCATCCTATGGCTACACCTTC.

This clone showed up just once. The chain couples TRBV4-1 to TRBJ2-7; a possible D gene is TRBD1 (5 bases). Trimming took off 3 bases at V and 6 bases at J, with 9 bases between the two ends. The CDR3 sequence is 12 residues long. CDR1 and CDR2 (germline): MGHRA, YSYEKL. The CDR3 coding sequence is TGCGCCAGCAGCCAGGACAAGTCCGAGCAGTACTTC. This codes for CASSQDKSEQYF.

The CDR3: CASSGVGGGQPQHF. The CDR3 DNA reads as TGTGCCAGCAGTGGGGTTGGGGGCGGTCAGCCCCAGCATTTT. This chain uses TRBV2 with TRBJ1-5; TRBD1 is a possible D gene (6 bases). Trimming took off 4 bases at V and 6 bases at J, with 13 bases between the two ends. CDR3 length: 14 residues. Germline CDR1 SNHLY, CDR2 FYNNEI.

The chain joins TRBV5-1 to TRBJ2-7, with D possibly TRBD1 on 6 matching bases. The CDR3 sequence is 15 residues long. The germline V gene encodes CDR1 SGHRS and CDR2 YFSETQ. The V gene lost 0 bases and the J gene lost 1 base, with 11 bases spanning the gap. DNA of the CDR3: TGCGCCAGCAGCTTGGCCGACAGGAGGTCCTACGAGCAGTACTTC. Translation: CASSLADRRSYEQYF.

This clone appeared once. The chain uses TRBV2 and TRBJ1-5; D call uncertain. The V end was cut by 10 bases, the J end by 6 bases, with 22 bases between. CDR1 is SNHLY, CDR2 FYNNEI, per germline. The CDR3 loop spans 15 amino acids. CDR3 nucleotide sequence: TGTGCCACCGGCGCGGGCTTGGGAGGAGGTCAGCCCCAGCATTTT. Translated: CATGAGLGGGQPQHF.

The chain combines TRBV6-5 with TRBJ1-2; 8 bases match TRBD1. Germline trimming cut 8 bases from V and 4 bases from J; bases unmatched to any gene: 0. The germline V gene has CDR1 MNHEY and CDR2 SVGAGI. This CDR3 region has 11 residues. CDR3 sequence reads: CASGQGYGYTF. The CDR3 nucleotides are TGTGCCAGCGGACAGGGCTATGGCTACACCTTC.

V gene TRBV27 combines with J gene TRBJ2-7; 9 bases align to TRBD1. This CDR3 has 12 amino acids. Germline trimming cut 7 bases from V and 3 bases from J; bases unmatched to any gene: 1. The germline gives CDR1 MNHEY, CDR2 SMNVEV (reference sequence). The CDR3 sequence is CASKGQGYEQYF. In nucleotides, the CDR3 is TGTGCCAGCAAGGGACAGGGCTACGAGCAGTACTTC.

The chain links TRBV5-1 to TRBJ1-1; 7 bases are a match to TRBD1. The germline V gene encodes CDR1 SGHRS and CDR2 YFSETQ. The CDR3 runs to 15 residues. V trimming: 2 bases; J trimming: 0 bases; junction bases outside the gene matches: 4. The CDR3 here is CASSFTGDVNTEAFF. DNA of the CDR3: TGCGCCAGCAGCTTTACAGGGGACGTGAACACTGAAGCTTTCTTT.

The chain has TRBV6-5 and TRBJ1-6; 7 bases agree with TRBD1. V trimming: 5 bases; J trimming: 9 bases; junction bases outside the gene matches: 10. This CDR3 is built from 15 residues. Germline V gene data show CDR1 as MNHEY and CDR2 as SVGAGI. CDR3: CASSPGLGGSSPLHF. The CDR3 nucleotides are TGTGCCAGCAGTCCCGGGTTAGGGGGCAGTTCACCCCTCCACTTT.

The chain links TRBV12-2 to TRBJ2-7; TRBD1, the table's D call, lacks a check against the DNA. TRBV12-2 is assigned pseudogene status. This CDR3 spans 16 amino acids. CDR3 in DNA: TGTGCAAGTCGCTTAGACCGGGACAGGGTTTCCTACGAGCAGTACTTC. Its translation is CASRLDRDRVSYEQYF.

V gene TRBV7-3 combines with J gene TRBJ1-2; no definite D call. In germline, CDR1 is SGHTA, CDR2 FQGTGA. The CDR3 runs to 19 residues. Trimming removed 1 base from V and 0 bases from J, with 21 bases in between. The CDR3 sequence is CASSLSGPGKAGANYGYTF. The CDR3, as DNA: TGTGCCAGCAGCTTAAGCGGACCCGGGAAGGCCGGAGCTAACTATGGCTACACCTTC.

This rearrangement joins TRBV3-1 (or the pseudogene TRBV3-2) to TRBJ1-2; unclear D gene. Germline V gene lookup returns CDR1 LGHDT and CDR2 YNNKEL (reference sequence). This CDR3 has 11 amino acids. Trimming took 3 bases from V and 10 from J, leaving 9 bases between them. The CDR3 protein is CASSQTFDYTF. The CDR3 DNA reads TGTGCCAGCAGCCAGACTTTCGACTACACCTTC.

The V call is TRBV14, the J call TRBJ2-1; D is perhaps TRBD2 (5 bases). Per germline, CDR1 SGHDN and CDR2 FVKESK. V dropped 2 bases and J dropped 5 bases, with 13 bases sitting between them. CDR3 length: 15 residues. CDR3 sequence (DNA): TGTGCCAGCAGCCAAACCGGGATGGATAACAATGAGCAGTTCTTC. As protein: CASSQTGMDNNEQFF.

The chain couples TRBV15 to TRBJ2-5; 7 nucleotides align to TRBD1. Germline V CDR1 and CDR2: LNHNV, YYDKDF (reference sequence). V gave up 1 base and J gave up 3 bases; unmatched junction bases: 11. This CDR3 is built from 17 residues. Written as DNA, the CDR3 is TGTGCCACCAGCAGAGGGGGAACAGGGGAGATTGAAGAGACCCAGTACTTC. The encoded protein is CATSRGGTGEIEETQYF.

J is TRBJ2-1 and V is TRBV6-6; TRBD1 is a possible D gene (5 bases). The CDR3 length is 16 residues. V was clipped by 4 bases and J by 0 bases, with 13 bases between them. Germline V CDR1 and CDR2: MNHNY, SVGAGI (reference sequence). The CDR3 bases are TGTGCCAGCAGTTGGGGCCGGCGCAGCTCCTACAATGAGCAGTTCTTC. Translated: CASSWGRRSSYNEQFF.

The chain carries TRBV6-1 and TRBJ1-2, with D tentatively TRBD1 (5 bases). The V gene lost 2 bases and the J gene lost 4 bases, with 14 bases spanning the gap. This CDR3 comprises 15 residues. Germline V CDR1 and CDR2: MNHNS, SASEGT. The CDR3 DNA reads TGTGCCAGCAGTGAAATGGCGGGGACGGGCTATGGCTACACCTTC. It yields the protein CASSEMAGTGYGYTF.